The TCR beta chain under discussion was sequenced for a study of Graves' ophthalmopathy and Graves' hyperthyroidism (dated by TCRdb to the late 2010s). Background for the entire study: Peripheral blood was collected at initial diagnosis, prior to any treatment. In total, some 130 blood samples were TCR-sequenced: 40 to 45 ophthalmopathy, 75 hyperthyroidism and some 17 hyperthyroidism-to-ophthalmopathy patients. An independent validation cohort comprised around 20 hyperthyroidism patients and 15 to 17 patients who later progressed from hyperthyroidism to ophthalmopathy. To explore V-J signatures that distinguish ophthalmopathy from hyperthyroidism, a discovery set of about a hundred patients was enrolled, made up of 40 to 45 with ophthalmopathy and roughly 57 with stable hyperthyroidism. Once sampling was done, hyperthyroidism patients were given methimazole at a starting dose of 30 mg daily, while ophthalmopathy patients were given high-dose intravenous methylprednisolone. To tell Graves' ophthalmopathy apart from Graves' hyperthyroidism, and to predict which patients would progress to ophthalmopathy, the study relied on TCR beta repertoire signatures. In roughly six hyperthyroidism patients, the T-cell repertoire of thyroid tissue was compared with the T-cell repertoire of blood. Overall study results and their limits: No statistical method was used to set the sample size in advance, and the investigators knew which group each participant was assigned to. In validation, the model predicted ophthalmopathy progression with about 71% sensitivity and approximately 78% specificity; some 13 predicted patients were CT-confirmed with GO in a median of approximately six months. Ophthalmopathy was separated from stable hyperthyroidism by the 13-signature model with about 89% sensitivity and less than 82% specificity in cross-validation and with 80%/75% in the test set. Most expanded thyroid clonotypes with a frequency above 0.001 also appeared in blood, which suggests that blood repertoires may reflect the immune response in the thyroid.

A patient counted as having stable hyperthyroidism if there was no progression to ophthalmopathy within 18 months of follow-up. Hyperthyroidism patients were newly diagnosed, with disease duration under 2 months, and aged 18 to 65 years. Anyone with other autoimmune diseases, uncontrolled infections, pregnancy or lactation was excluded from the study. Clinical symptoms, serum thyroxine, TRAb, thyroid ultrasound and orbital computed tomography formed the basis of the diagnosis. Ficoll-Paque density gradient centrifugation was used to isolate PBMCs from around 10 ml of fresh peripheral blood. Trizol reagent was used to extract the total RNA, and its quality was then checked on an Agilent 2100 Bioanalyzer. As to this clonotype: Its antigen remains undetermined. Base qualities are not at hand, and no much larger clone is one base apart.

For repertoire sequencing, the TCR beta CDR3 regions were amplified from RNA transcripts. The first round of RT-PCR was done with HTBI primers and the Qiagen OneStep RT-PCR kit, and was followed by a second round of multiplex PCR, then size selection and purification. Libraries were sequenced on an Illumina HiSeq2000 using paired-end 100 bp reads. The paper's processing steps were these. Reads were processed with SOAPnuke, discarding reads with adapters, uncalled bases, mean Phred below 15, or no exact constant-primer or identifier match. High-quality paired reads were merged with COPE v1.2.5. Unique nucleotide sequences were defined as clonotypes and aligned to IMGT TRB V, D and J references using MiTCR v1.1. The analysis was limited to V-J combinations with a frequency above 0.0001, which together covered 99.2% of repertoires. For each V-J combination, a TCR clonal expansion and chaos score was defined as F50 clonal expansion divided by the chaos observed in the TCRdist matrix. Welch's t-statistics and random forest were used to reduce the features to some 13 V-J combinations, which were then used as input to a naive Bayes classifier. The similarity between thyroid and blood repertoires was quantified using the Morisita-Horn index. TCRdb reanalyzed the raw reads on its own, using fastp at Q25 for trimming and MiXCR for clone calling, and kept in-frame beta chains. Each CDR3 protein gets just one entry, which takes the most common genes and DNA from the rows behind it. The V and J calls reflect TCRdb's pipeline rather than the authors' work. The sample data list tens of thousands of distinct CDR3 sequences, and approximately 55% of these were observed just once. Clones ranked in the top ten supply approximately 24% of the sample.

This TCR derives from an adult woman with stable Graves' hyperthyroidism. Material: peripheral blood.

The DNA sequence is as follows: TGCGCCAGCCGCCTGGGACAGGGAAGAGGGCAAGAGACCCAGTACTTC. It translates to CASRLGQGRGQETQYF. The receptor chain draws on TRBV5-1 and TRBJ2-5; 9 bases in the middle match TRBD1. The germline V gene sets CDR1 to SGHRS and CDR2 to YFSETQ. The CDR3 holds 16 amino acids from the cysteine to the phenylalanine. Only the CDR3 region is kept as DNA, spanning 48 bases read in frame from base 1. The junction shows trimming of 7 bases on V and 2 bases on J, and the gene matches do not reach 12 bases of it. Beyond the CDR3, the reference TRBV5-1 and TRBJ2-5 genes provide the residues; the full variable domain reads: KAGVTQTPRYLIKTRGQQVTLSCSPISGHRSVSWYQQTPGQGLQFLFEYFSETQRNKGNFPGRFSGRQFSNSRSEMNVSTLELGDSALYLCASRLGQGRGQETQYFGPGTRLLVL.